This T cell receptor beta chain comes out of a study of spatial heterogeneity in lung cancer. Study context: Patients with untreated early-stage non-small cell lung cancer, numbering approximately 79, were the donors. Available follow-up PBMC samples, collected a median of about 24 months post-resection, were sequenced. Study results and caveats: Resection blood, more than follow-up blood, showed ubiquitous expanded tumor TCRs.

MiXCR, applied by TCRdb to the 5' RACE reads, yields one record per CDR3 protein. In the table there are 110,000 or so distinct CDR3 sequences, more than 10% of which are singletons. CDR3 length: 15 amino acids. Per germline, CDR1 SGHRS and CDR2 YFSETQ. V lost 2 bases, J lost 5 bases, and 10 bases stayed unmatched. Indicated time point: blood at routine non-recurrence follow-up after resection. Details on this clonotype: Its antigen is undetermined.

J is TRBJ2-7 and V is TRBV5-1, with TRBD1 identical over 7 bases. This clonotype was obtained from a female donor with early-stage non-small cell lung cancer. Source: PBMCs, taken at follow-up. As DNA, the CDR3 is TGCGCCAGCAGCTTTACGACAGGGTTGGCGAACGAGCAGTACTTC. This codes for CASSFTTGLANEQYF.